This entry concerns a single T cell receptor beta chain. This sample was taken from a study of control samples from healthy donors and cancer patients. Some clones are missing from TCRdb's copy, which holds only in-frame ones; the method was immunoSEQ multiplex PCR. Here the sample spans about 120,000 clones, over 85% being singletons. The sequenced material came from blood. The origin of this receptor is a man aged 25-45 years in good health.

The CDR3 coding sequence is TGTGCCAGCAGTAAACCCGCAGGGGAGCAGTACGTC. This sequence encodes CASSKPAGEQYV. V usage is TRBV6-5 and J usage is TRBJ2-7, with TRBD1 as a possible D gene (5 bases). The CDR3 has 12 residues. Germline lookup yields CDR1 MNHEY and CDR2 SVGAGI. Trimming pared 5 bases from V and 7 bases from J, leaving 12 bases between.